The 23 T cell receptor beta chains below all came from one sample that was sequenced in a study of early T cells in non-severe SARS-CoV-2 infection. TCRdb reprocessed the 5' RACE reads with MiXCR, giving one entry per CDR3 protein. The sample includes about 100,000 distinct CDR3 sequences, roughly 13% of them seen just once. The sequenced sample was whole blood. The receptor source for this set is an adult who was a healthcare worker with PCR-confirmed SARS-CoV-2 infection or an uninfected control (not recorded which).

V is TRBV5-1 and J is TRBJ2-2, with D unresolved. The CDR3 is 14 amino acids. Per the germline V gene, CDR1 is SGHRS and CDR2 is YFSETQ. V was trimmed by 6 bases and J by 0 bases, leaving 9 bases between them. The CDR3 loop reads CASNSDPNTGELFF. DNA for the CDR3: TGCGCCAGCAATTCGGACCCGAACACCGGGGAGCTGTTTTTT.

CDR3 sequence: CASSLGGATYEQYF. As DNA, the CDR3 is TGTGCCAGCAGCTTAGGTGGCGCCACATACGAGCAGTACTTC. The rearrangement uses TRBV7-8 and TRBJ2-7; no definite D call. The CDR3 extends over 14 amino acids. Germline CDR1 SGHVS, CDR2 FQNEAQ. V lost 1 base and J 4 bases, leaving 11 bases between the germline ends.

V gene TRBV4-2 combines with J gene TRBJ2-1; a weak D match, TRBD2 (5 bases). The CDR3 has 14 amino acids. Germline CDR1 reads LGHNA; CDR2 reads YNFKEQ. Trimming cost V 1 base and J 4 bases, with 8 bases left between them. CDR3: CASSQAERYNEQFF. The CDR3 nucleotides read TGTGCCAGCAGCCAAGCGGAGCGGTACAATGAGCAGTTCTTC.

This clonotype showed up just a few times. The chain employs TRBV7-9 and TRBJ2-7, with 7 bases aligning to TRBD2. CDR1 and CDR2 from the germline V gene are SEHNR and FQNEAQ (reference sequence). Trimming cost V 3 bases and J 0 bases; bases outside gene matches: 5. The length of the CDR3 is 15 residues. The CDR3 DNA reads TGTGCCAGCAGCTTGGCAGGCGGGAGCTCCTACGAGCAGTACTTC. It encodes CASSLAGGSSYEQYF. Full variable domain (missing parts from reference TRBV7-9 and TRBJ2-7): DTGVSQNPRHKITKRGQNVTFRCDPISEHNRLYWYRQTLGQGPEFLTYFQNEAQLEKSRLLSDRFSAERPKGSFSTLEIQRTEQGDSAMYLCASSLAGGSSYEQYFGPGTRLTVT.

This clonotype has more than one count but fewer than ten. The chain is built from TRBV4-3 and TRBJ2-7; TRBD1 agrees at 8 bases. The V gene end was trimmed by 4 bases and the J gene end by 4 bases; junction bases not matched to a gene: 9. The V gene's germline CDR1 is LGHNA and CDR2 YSLEER. The CDR3 has 15 amino acids. The CDR3: CASSPGTGAGYEQYF. CDR3 coding DNA: TGCGCCAGCAGCCCCGGGACAGGCGCAGGTTACGAGCAGTACTTC.

This clonotype was counted at least ten times. The chain is built from TRBV6-1 and TRBJ2-7; TRBD1 might be the D (6 bases). The V end lost 3 bases, the J end lost 5 bases, and 14 bases lay between the germline ends. This CDR3 has 14 amino acids. From germline, CDR1 is MNHNS and CDR2 SASEGT. CDR3 sequence reads: CASSEGTGSDEQYF. For the CDR3, the DNA is TGTGCCAGCAGTGAGGGAACAGGGTCGGACGAGCAGTACTTC.

The sample holds many counts of this clonotype. This chain connects TRBV6-5 to TRBJ2-3; 7 positions match TRBD1. This CDR3 is 15 amino acids long. V gave up 2 bases and J gave up 3 bases; unmatched junction bases: 5. Germline V CDR1 and CDR2: MNHEY, SVGAGI. The CDR3 DNA follows: TGTGCCAGCAGTTACAGGGGGCGCTTAACAGATACGCAGTATTTT. This translates into CASSYRGRLTDTQYF.

CDR3 DNA sequence: TGTGCCAGCAGCCTAGGACTAGATAGAACCTACGAGCAGTACTTC. This gives the protein CASSLGLDRTYEQYF. The chain is built from TRBV5-5 and TRBJ2-7; 7 positions agree with TRBD2. The CDR3 covers 15 residues. Trimming cost V 4 bases and J 2 bases; bases outside gene matches: 9. Germline CDR1 and CDR2: SGHKS and YYEKEE (reference sequence).

This clonotype was counted many times. The chain employs TRBV2 and TRBJ2-6; no definite D call. V was clipped by 4 bases and J by 0 bases, with 4 bases between them. This CDR3 comprises 14 residues. The germline CDR1 and CDR2 sequences are SNHLY and FYNNEI. CDR3 in amino acids: CASSGHSGANVLTF. Here the CDR3 DNA reads TGTGCCAGCAGTGGACACTCTGGGGCCAACGTCCTGACTTTC.

This clonotype was recorded many times. The chain links TRBV7-9 to TRBJ1-1; no clear D gene. CDR3 length equals 16 residues. V was cut by 0 bases and J by 6 bases, with 17 bases left in between. Per the germline V gene, CDR1 is SEHNR and CDR2 is FQNEAQ (reference sequence). CDR3 protein: CASSLAEWGSDAEAFF. The DNA of the CDR3 is TGTGCCAGCAGCTTAGCTGAGTGGGGATCCGACGCTGAAGCTTTCTTT. The variable domain in full, completed from reference TRBV7-9 and TRBJ1-1, reads DTGVSQNPRHKITKRGQNVTFRCDPISEHNRLYWYRQTLGQGPEFLTYFQNEAQLEKSRLLSDRFSAERPKGSFSTLEIQRTEQGDSAMYLCASSLAEWGSDAEAFFGQGTRLTVV.

This clonotype was observed a few times. The V call is TRBV6-5, the J call TRBJ1-1, with D hard to call. With 4 bases removed from V and 5 bases from J, the gap between germline ends came to 8 bases. The CDR3 is 12 amino acids. The V gene's germline CDR1 is MNHEY and CDR2 SVGAGI. CDR3 sequence: CASSSGRTEAFF. In DNA, the CDR3 is TGTGCCAGCAGTTCTGGGCGTACTGAAGCTTTCTTT.

This clonotype came up a few times. This sequence joins TRBV19 and TRBJ2-7; the D gene is possibly TRBD2 (5 bases). Trimming removed 1 base from V and 7 bases from J, with 11 bases in between. CDR3 length equals 13 residues. Germline CDR1 reads LNHDA; CDR2 reads SQIVND (reference sequence). The CDR3: CASSIALGSEQYF. The CDR3 nucleotides read TGTGCCAGTAGTATAGCCCTGGGGAGTGAGCAGTACTTC.

Many counts were recorded for this clonotype. The V call is TRBV12-3 or TRBV12-4, the J call TRBJ1-3; D gene unclear. The germline V and J ends were trimmed by 8 bases and 6 bases, with 11 bases remaining between them. This CDR3 is built from 12 residues. CDR3 loop: CASLVPENTIYF. The CDR3 coding sequence is TGTGCCAGCCTGGTTCCTGAAAACACCATATATTTT.

Ten or more counts support this clonotype. The rearrangement links TRBV9 to TRBJ2-7; 9 bases align to TRBD1. Unmatched junction bases numbered 9, after V lost 4 bases and J lost 1 base. Germline CDR1 SGDLS, CDR2 YYNGEE. The CDR3 totals 16 residues. CDR3 bases: TGTGCCAGCAGCTCCGGGACAGGGTTGGGGTCCTACGAGCAGTACTTC. Its protein is CASSSGTGLGSYEQYF.

The V and J genes are TRBV7-8 and TRBJ1-1; 9 nucleotides match TRBD1. Germline V gives CDR1 SGHVS, CDR2 FQNEAQ. The CDR3 loop spans 17 amino acids. Losses at the gene ends were 5 bases for V and 5 bases for J; bases not matched to a gene: 15. The CDR3 nucleotides read TGTGCCAGCAGCATATTTCCGGGACAGGGAAGTCGGACTGAAGCTTTCTTT. It yields the protein CASSIFPGQGSRTEAFF.

The chain recombines TRBV6-5 with TRBJ1-1, with 9 bases identical to TRBD1. The junction had 10 bases not matched to a gene; V was cut back by 9 bases and J by 5 bases. This CDR3 spans 14 amino acids. Germline V CDR1 and CDR2: MNHEY, SVGAGI. The CDR3 sequence is CASEVQGARTEAFF. As DNA, the CDR3 is TGTGCCAGTGAAGTACAGGGGGCGCGTACTGAAGCTTTCTTT.

This clonotype has a count of ten or more. V gene TRBV5-1 combines with J gene TRBJ2-2, with TRBD1 matching 7 bases. The CDR3 covers 15 residues. CDR1 is SGHRS and CDR2 is YFSETQ in the germline V gene. Unmatched junction bases numbered 3, after V lost 3 bases and J lost 1 base. The CDR3 sequence is CASSSGQMNTGELFF. As DNA, the CDR3 is TGCGCCAGCAGCTCGGGACAGATGAACACCGGGGAGCTGTTTTTT. Full variable domain (outside the CDR3, taken from reference TRBV5-1 and TRBJ2-2): KAGVTQTPRYLIKTRGQQVTLSCSPISGHRSVSWYQQTPGQGLQFLFEYFSETQRNKGNFPGRFSGRQFSNSRSEMNVSTLELGDSALYLCASSSGQMNTGELFFGEGSRLTVL.

This clonotype was seen ten or more times. The V gene is TRBV25-1, the J gene TRBJ2-1, with 10 bases aligning to TRBD2. CDR1 and CDR2 from the germline V gene are MGHDK and SYGVNS. The CDR3 runs to 15 residues. J lost 8 bases, V lost 4 bases, and 8 bases had no gene match. The CDR3 spells CASSVPSGRSHEQFF. The CDR3 DNA reads as TGTGCCAGCAGTGTTCCTAGCGGGAGAAGTCATGAGCAGTTCTTC. The complete variable domain, with remaining parts taken from reference TRBV25-1 and TRBJ2-1, reads EADIYQTPRYLVIGTGKKITLECSQTMGHDKMYWYQQDPGMELHLIHYSYGVNSTEKGDLSSESTVSRIRTEHFPLTLESARPSHTSQYLCASSVPSGRSHEQFFGPGTRLTVL.

The J gene is TRBJ2-6, the V gene TRBV5-1, with 7 bases fitting TRBD2. J lost 2 bases, V lost 0 bases, and 5 bases had no gene match. Germline CDR1 SGHRS, CDR2 YFSETQ. The CDR3 runs to 17 residues. CDR3 in amino acids: CASSLVGGPTGANVLTF. DNA of the CDR3: TGCGCCAGCAGCTTGGTGGGAGGGCCGACTGGGGCCAACGTCCTGACTTTC.

The chain combines TRBV13 with TRBJ1-4; no clear D. V was shortened by 4 bases and J by 0 bases, with 6 bases between the two germline ends. There are 14 residues in the CDR3. Germline assignment: CDR1 PRHDT and CDR2 FYEKMQ (reference sequence). In DNA form, the CDR3 reads TGTGCCAGCAGCTCGGGTGCAACTAATGAAAAACTGTTTTTT. Translating gives CASSSGATNEKLFF.

This clonotype showed up many times. The V call is TRBV19, the J call TRBJ2-5, with a weak D call TRBD2 (6 bases). V lost 5 bases, J lost 2 bases, and 12 bases lay in between. CDR3 length equals 14 residues. CDR1 is LNHDA, CDR2 SQIVND, per germline (reference sequence). The DNA of the CDR3 is TGTGCCAGTAGTCCCGGGGGAGTACAAGAGACCCAGTACTTC. Translated, it gives CASSPGGVQETQYF.

The rearrangement joins TRBV28 to TRBJ1-4; D is unclear. Germline V CDR1 and CDR2: MDHEN, SYDVKM. The CDR3 is 15 amino acids. V shed 4 bases and J shed 5 bases, with 14 bases lying between them. The CDR3 loop is CASSSADTYNEKLFF. Written as DNA, the CDR3 is TGTGCCAGCAGTTCCGCCGACACCTACAATGAAAAACTGTTTTTT.

This clonotype is labeled as medium-sized (0.01 to 0.1%). The gene calls are TRBV29-1 and TRBJ2-2, with D perhaps TRBD1 (5 bases). CDR3 length: 13 residues. Germline CDR1 reads SQVTM; CDR2 reads ANQGSEA. V was trimmed by 8 bases and J by 5 bases, leaving 15 bases between them. CDR3 amino acids: CSISGMGTGELFF. CDR3 coding DNA: TGCAGCATTTCAGGGATGGGAACCGGGGAGCTGTTTTTT.